The entry below describes one T cell receptor beta chain. Its specificity is unknown. The data were taken from a study of blood T cells in healthy people across ages. A J-beta primer mix and a sample-barcoded 5' primer were used in a second PCR of roughly 6 to 12 cycles. TCRdb recomputed calls from the 5' RACE reads with MiXCR, one row per CDR3 protein. The data show 600,000 or so distinct CDR3 sequences, approximately 30% seen once. General study results and limits: Investigators treated diversity estimates from one million T cells as underestimates.

From germline, CDR1 is SNHLY and CDR2 FYNNEI. The CDR3 runs to 15 residues. V lost 4 bases and J lost 0, with 13 bases in between. The material sequenced was blood. This chain uses TRBV2 with TRBJ2-7; D could derive from TRBD1 or TRBD2 (6 bases each). The source is an elderly woman in good health. DNA for the CDR3: TGTGCCAGCAGTGCCCCCGGGGGCGGCTCCTACGAGCAGTACTTC. It codes for CASSAPGGGSYEQYF. The full variable domain, its missing parts supplied by reference TRBV2 and TRBJ2-7, is EPEVTQTPSHQVTQMGQEVILRCVPISNHLYFYWYRQILGQKVEFLVSFYNNEISEKSEIFDDQFSVERPDGSNFTLKIRSTKLEDSAMYFCASSAPGGGSYEQYFGPGTRLTVT.